Here is one TCR beta chain with its context. This sample stems from a study of blood T cell repertoires in COVID-19. Turning to the study itself: Spain, Italy and the United States supplied samples that represented acute and convalescent COVID-19.

The repertoire was sequenced with immunoSEQ multiplex PCR; TCRdb's copy has only in-frame clones and lacks some. Among about 190,000 clones, roughly 86% were seen once, and the ten largest hold roughly 4.6%. The germline V and J ends were trimmed by 5 bases and 2 bases, with 21 bases remaining between them. CDR1 is SNHLY and CDR2 is FYNNEI in the germline V gene. There are 17 residues in the CDR3. This chain joins TRBV2 and TRBJ1-1; D possibly corresponds to TRBD1 (5 bases). The sequenced material came from peripheral blood. The TCR originated in a woman aged 70-85 years with active or convalescent COVID-19. The CDR3 protein is CASSSLPATALNTEAFF. CDR3 nucleotides: TGTGCCAGCAGTTCCCTCCCCGCGACAGCTCTAAACACTGAAGCTTTCTTT.